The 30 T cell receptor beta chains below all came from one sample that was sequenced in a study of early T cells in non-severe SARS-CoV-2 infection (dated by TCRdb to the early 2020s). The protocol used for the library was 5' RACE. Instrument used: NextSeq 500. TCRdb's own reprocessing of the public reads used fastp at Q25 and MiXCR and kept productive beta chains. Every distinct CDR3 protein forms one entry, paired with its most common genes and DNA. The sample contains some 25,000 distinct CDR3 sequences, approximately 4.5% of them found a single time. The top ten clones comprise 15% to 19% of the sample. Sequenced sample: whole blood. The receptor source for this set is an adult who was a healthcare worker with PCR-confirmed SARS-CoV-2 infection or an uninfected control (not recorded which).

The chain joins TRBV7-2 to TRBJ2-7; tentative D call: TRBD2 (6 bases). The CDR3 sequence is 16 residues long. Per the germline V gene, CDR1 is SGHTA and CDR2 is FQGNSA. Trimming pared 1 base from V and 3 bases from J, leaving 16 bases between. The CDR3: CASSLVSGGRDYEQYF. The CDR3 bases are TGTGCCAGCAGCTTAGTTTCCGGCGGGCGGGACTACGAGCAGTACTTC.

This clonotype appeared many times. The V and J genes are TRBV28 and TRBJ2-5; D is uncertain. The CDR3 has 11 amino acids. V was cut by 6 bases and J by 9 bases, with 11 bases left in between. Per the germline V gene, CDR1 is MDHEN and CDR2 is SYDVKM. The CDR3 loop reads CASSLNEAQYF. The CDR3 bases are TGTGCCAGCAGCCTCAACGAGGCCCAGTACTTC. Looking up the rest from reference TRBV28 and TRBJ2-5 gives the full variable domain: DVKVTQSSRYLVKRTGEKVFLECVQDMDHENMFWYRQDPGLGLRLIYFSYDVKMKEKGDIPEGYSVSREKKERFSLILESASTNQTSMYLCASSLNEAQYFGPGTRLLVL.

The CDR3: CASSIESTDTQYF. The CDR3 DNA follows: TGTGCCAGCAGCATAGAGTCCACAGATACGCAGTATTTT. The chain has TRBV21-1 and TRBJ2-3. TRBV21-1 represents a pseudogene. This CDR3 spans 13 amino acids.

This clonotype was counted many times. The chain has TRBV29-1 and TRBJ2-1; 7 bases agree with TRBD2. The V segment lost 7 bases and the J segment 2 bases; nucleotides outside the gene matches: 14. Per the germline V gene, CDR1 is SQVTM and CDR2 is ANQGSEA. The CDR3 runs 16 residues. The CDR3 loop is CSAEAVDGTTYNEQFF. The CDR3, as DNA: TGCAGCGCCGAAGCGGTAGATGGGACTACCTACAATGAGCAGTTCTTC.

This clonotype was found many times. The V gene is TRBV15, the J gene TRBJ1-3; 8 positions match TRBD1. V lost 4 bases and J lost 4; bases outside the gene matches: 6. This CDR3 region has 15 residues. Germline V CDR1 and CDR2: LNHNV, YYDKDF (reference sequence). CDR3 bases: TGTGCCACCAGCACCGAGAGGACAGGGGGAAACACCATATATTTT. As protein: CATSTERTGGNTIYF. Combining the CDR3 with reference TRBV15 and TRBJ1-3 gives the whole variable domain DAMVIQNPRYQVTQFGKPVTLSCSQTLNHNVMYWYQQKSSQAPKLLFHYYDKDFNNEADTPDNFQSRRPNTSFCFLDIRSPGLGDTAMYLCATSTERTGGNTIYFGEGSWLTVV.

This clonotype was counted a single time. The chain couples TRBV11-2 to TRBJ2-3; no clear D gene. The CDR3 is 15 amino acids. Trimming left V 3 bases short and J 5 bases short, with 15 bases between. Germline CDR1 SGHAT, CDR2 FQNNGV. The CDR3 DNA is TGTGCCAGCAGCTTCAGCGATGGAGCCGGAGATACGCAGTATTTT. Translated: CASSFSDGAGDTQYF.

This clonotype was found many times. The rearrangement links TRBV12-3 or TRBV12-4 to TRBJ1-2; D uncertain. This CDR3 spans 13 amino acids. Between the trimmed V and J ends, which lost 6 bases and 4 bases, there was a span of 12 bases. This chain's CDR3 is CASSPPGVYGYTF. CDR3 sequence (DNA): TGTGCCAGCAGCCCCCCGGGTGTCTATGGCTACACCTTC.

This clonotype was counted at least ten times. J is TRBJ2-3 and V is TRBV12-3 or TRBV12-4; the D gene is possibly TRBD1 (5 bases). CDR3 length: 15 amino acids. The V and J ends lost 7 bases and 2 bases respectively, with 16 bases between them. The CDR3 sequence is CASNPSGAPTDTQYF. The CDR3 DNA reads TGTGCCAGCAACCCGTCTGGGGCCCCCACAGATACGCAGTATTTT.

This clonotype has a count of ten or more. CDR3 loop: CAWSATALSYEQYF. The CDR3 coding sequence is TGTGCCTGGAGTGCCACAGCGTTGTCCTACGAGCAGTACTTC. The gene calls are TRBV30 and TRBJ2-7; D not resolved. Germline loops: CDR1 GTSNPN, CDR2 SVGIG (reference sequence). The CDR3 extends over 14 amino acids. V was shortened by 1 base and J by 1 base, with 11 bases between the two germline ends.

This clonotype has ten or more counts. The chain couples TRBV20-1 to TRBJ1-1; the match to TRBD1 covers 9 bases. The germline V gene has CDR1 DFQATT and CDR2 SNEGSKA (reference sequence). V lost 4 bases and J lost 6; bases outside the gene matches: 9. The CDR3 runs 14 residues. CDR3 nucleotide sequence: TGCAGTGCTAAGGACGGGACAGGGATGGCTGAAGCTTTCTTT. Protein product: CSAKDGTGMAEAFF.

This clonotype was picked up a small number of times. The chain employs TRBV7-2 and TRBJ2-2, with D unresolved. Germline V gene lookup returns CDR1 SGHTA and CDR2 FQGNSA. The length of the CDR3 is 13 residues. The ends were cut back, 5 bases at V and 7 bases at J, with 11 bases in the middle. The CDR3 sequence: CASSNVQHGELFF. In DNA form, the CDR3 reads TGTGCCAGCAGCAACGTTCAGCACGGGGAGCTGTTTTTT.

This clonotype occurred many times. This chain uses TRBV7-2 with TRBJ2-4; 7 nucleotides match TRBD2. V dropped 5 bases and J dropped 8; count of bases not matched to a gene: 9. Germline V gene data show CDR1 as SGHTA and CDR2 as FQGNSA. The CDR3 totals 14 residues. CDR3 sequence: CASSPAGLGDIQYF. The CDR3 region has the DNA TGTGCCAGCAGCCCCGCAGGACTAGGGGACATTCAGTACTTC. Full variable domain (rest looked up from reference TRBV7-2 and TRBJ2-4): GAGVSQSPSNKVTEKGKDVELRCDPISGHTALYWYRQSLGQGLEFLIYFQGNSAPDKSGLPSDRFSAERTGGSVSTLTIQRTQQEDSAVYLCASSPAGLGDIQYFGAGTRLSVL.

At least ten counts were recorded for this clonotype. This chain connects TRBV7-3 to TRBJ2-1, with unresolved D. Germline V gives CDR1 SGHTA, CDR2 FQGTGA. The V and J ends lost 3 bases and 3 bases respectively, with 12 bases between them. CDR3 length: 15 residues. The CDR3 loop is CASSFTTLSYNEQFF. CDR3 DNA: TGTGCCAGCAGCTTTACGACCCTTAGCTACAATGAGCAGTTCTTC.

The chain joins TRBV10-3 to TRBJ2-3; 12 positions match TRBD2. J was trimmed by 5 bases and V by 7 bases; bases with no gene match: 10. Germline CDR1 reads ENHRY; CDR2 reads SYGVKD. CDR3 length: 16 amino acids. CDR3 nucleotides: TGTGCCATCACTCCTAGCGGGGGGGCTAATGGAGATACGCAGTATTTT. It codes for CAITPSGGANGDTQYF.

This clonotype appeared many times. The CDR3 loop is CASSEQTNQPQHF. The CDR3 DNA reads TGTGCCAGCAGCGAGCAGACGAATCAGCCCCAGCATTTT. The genes are TRBV7-2 and TRBJ1-5; no firm D call. The germline V and J ends were trimmed by 5 bases and 4 bases, with 9 bases remaining between them. CDR1 is SGHTA, CDR2 FQGNSA, per germline. The CDR3 is 13 residues long.

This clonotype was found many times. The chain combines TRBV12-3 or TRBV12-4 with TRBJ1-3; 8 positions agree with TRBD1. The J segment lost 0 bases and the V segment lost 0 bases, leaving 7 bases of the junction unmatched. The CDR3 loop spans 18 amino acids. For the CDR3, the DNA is TGTGCCAGCAGTTTAGCCCTGACAGGGGCCATCTCTGGAAACACCATATATTTT. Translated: CASSLALTGAISGNTIYF.

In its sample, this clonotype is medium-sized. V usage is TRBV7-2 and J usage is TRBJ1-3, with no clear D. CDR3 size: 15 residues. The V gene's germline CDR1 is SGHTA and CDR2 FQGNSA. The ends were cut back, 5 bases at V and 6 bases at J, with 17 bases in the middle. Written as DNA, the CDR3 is TGTGCCAGCAGCGGACGACTCTATGGGGAAAACACCATATATTTT. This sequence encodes CASSGRLYGENTIYF.

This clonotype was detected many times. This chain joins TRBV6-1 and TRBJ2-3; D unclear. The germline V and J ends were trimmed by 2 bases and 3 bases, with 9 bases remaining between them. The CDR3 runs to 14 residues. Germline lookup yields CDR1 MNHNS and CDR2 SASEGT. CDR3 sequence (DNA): TGTGCCAGCAGTGAAAAAGGGCCTACAGATACGCAGTATTTT. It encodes CASSEKGPTDTQYF.

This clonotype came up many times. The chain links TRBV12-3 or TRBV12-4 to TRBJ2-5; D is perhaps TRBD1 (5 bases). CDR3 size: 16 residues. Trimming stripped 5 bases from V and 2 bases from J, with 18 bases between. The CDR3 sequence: CASSPTFGAAQETQYF. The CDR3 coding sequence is TGTGCCAGCAGTCCCACCTTTGGGGCCGCGCAAGAGACCCAGTACTTC.

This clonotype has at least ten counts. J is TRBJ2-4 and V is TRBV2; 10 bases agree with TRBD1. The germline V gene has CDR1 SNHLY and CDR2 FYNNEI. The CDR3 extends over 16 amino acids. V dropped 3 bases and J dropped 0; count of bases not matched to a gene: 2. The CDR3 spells CASSEGQGLAKNIQYF. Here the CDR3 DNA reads TGTGCCAGCAGTGAGGGACAGGGGCTAGCCAAAAACATTCAGTACTTC.

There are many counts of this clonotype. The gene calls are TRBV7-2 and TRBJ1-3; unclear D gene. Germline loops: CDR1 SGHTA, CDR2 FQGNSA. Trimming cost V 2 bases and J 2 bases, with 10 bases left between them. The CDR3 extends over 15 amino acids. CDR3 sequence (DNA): TGTGCCAGCAGCTTAACAGACCACCCTGGAAACACCATATATTTT. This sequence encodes CASSLTDHPGNTIYF.

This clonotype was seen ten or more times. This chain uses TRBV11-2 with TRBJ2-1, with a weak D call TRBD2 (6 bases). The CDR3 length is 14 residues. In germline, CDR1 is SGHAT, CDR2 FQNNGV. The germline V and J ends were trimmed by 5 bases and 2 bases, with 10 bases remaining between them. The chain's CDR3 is CASSLGGTYNEQFF. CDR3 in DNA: TGTGCCAGCAGCCTAGGCGGGACCTACAATGAGCAGTTCTTC.

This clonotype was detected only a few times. The CDR3, as DNA: TGTGCCAGCTCACCACCGGTACAGGGAACAGATACGCAGTATTTT. This translates into CASSPPVQGTDTQYF. This sequence joins TRBV18 and TRBJ2-3; D perhaps matches TRBD1 (6 bases). From germline, CDR1 is KGHSH and CDR2 LQKENI. The germline V and J ends were trimmed by 0 bases and 3 bases, with 10 bases remaining between them. The CDR3 is made up of 15 amino acids.

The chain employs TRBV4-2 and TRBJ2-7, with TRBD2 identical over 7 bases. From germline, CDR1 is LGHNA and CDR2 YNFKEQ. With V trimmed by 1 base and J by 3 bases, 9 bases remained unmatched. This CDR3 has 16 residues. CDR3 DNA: TGTGCCAGCAGCCAAGTTGAACGGGGGGTAGGCTACGAGCAGTACTTC. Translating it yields CASSQVERGVGYEQYF.

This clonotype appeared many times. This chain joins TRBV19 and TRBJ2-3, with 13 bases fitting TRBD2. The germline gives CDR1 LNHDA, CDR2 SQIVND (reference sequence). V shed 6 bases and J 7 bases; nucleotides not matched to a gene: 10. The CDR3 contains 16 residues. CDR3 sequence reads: CASRRTGTSGVNTQYF. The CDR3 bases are TGTGCCAGTAGGCGTACCGGGACTAGCGGGGTAAATACGCAGTATTTT.

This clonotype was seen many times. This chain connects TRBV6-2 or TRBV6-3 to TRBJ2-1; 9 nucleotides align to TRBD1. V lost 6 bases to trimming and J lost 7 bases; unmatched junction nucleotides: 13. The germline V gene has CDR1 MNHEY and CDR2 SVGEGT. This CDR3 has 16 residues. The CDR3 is CASSQTGTGSWNEQFF. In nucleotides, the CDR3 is TGTGCCAGCAGCCAAACCGGGACAGGGAGTTGGAATGAGCAGTTCTTC.

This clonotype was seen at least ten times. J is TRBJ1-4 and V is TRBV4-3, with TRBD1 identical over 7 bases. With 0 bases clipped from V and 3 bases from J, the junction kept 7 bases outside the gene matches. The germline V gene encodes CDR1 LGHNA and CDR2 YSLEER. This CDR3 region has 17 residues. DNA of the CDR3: TGCGCCAGCAGCCAAGAAGTTGACGGGACAGCTAATGAAAAACTGTTTTTT. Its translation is CASSQEVDGTANEKLFF.

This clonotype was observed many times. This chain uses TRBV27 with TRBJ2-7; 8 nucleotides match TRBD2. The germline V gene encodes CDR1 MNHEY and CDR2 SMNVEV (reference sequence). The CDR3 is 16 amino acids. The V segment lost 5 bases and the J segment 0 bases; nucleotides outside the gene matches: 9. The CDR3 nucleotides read TGTGCCAGCAGTCGGGAGGGCCTCGGGAGCTCCTACGAGCAGTACTTC. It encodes CASSREGLGSSYEQYF.

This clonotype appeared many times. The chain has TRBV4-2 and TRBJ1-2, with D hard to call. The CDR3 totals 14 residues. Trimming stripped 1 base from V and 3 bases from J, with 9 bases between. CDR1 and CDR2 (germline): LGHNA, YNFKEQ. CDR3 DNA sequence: TGTGCCAGCAGCCAAGTTATGCACCACTATGGCTACACCTTC. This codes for CASSQVMHHYGYTF.

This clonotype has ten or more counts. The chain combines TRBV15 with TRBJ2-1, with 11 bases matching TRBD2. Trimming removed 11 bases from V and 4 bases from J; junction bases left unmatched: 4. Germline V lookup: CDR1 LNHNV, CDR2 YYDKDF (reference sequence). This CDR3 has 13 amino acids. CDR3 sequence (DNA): TGTGCCCTCGGGACTAGCGGATACAATGAGCAGTTCTTC. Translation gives CALGTSGYNEQFF.